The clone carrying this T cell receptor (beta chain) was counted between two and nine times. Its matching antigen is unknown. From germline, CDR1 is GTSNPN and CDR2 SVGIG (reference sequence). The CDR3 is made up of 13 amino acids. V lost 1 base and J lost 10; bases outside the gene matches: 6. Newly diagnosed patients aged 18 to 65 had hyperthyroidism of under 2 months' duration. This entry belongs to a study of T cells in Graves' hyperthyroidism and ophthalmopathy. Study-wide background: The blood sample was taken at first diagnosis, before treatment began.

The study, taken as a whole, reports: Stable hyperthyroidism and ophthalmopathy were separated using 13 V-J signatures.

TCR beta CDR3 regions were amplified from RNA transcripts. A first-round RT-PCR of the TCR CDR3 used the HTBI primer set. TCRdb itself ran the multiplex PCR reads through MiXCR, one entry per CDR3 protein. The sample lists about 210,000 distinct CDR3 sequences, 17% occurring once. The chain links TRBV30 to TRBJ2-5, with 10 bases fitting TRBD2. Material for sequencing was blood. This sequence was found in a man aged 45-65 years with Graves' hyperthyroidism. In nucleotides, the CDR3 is TGTGCCTGGAGTGCCGGACTAGCGGTCTACCAGTACTTC. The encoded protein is CAWSAGLAVYQYF.